This T cell receptor beta chain was recorded in a study of shared clonotypes between healthy human individuals. This CDR3 region has 16 residues. Germline CDR1 and CDR2: SGHTA and FQGNSA. Trimming cost V 4 bases and J 2 bases; bases outside gene matches: 11. This clone has at least ten counts. Sequencing used immunoSEQ multiplex PCR; TCRdb keeps in-frame clones, though not all of them. This table holds over a million clones, 78% found once. Sequencing used memory CD4+ T cells from PBMCs. The subset: CD45RA-negative fraction. The genes are TRBV7-2 and TRBJ2-7, with TRBD2 matching over 7 bases. This receptor was identified in a man between 18 and 35 years old in good health. Some clones in this sample may be carry-over from other donors' samples. This CDR3 reads CASSSDLTSFTYEQYF. The CDR3 DNA is TGTGCCAGCAGCTCCGACCTGACTAGCTTTACCTACGAGCAGTACTTC.